This TCR beta chain was captured in a study of cytomegalovirus exposure and HLA in healthy donors. Study-wide results and limits: There were a few CMV-associated chains whose specificity for CMV antigens was confirmed in vitro. Researchers counted roughly 160 TCR beta chains as cytomegalovirus-associated. In the approximately 120 validation repertoires, a later analysis found that first-cohort TCR clusters tended to co-occur. The classifier reportedly diagnosed cytomegalovirus status with high sensitivity and specificity.

Some clones are missing from TCRdb's copy, which holds only in-frame ones; the method was immunoSEQ multiplex PCR. Counted here are about 110,000 clones, around 95% occurring once; the ten biggest clones make up approximately 0.67%. Concerning this clone: Its antigen is not known.

This clonotype originated in a young woman in good health and CMV-seronegative. The sample comprised PBMCs.

Here the CDR3 DNA reads TGCACCAGCAGCCAAGACCCACCTAGCGGGGGCTACAATGAGCAGTTCTTC. This encodes CTSSQDPPSGGYNEQFF. The chain employs TRBV1 and TRBJ2-1; the table gives TRBD2 as D, unverified against the DNA. TRBV1 is deemed a pseudogene. This CDR3 has 17 amino acids.